The 27 T cell receptor beta chains presented below share a single source sample, sequenced in a study of beta chain features in type 1 diabetes. cDNA synthesis used the whole RNA isolate, giving expressed TCRB sequences. Profiling relied on immunoSEQ multiplex PCR, and the TCRdb table lists in-frame clones only, not all of them. Of around 170,000 clones in the sample, about 9.8% were seen once. The sequencing input was central memory CD4+ T cells from blood. Every receptor here comes from a woman aged 18 to 35 in good health.

The chain couples TRBV18 to TRBJ1-5; D is possibly TRBD1 (5 bases). CDR1 is KGHSH, CDR2 LQKENI, per germline. This CDR3 is built from 13 residues. V was cut by 3 bases and J by 11 bases, with 14 bases left in between. The CDR3 reads CASSPEGVAAQHF. CDR3 bases: TGTGCCAGCTCACCCGAAGGGGTCGCGGCCCAGCATTTT.

This clone was seen a handful of times. V gene TRBV18 combines with J gene TRBJ2-7; 12 nucleotides match TRBD2. J gave up 4 bases and V 6 bases, and 7 bases lay outside the gene matches. The CDR3 is 15 residues long. From germline, CDR1 is KGHSH and CDR2 LQKENI. The CDR3 reads CASSLGTSGWYEQYF. In DNA form, the CDR3 reads TGTGCCAGCTCCCTCGGGACTAGCGGGTGGTACGAGCAGTACTTC.

The rearrangement joins TRBV7-2 to TRBJ1-1; TRBD1 is a possible D gene (5 bases). The CDR3 runs 13 residues. V dropped 4 bases and J dropped 4 bases, with 10 bases sitting between them. Germline V gene data show CDR1 as SGHTA and CDR2 as FQGNSA. This chain's CDR3 is CASSSQEGTEAFF. The CDR3 DNA reads as TGTGCCAGCAGCTCACAGGAGGGCACTGAAGCTTTCTTT.

The rearrangement joins TRBV5-1 to TRBJ2-3; TRBD1 agrees at 7 bases. Trimming cost V 5 bases and J 1 base; bases outside gene matches: 16. There are 18 residues in the CDR3. CDR1 SGHRS and CDR2 YFSETQ come from the germline V gene. The CDR3 region has the DNA TGCGCCAGCAGACTTAACGCCGGGACAGCAATCGGCACAGATACGCAGTATTTT. Translated, it gives CASRLNAGTAIGTDTQYF.

This clone was seen ten or more times. V and J are TRBV4-3 and TRBJ1-4; D is ambiguous. In germline, CDR1 is LGHNA, CDR2 YSLEER. This CDR3 contains 14 residues. V was cut by 4 bases and J by 7 bases, with 13 bases left in between. The CDR3 sequence is CASSLVMRAEKLFF. The CDR3 nucleotides read TGCGCCAGCAGCCTCGTAATGCGGGCTGAAAAACTGTTTTTT.

The chain recombines TRBV27 with TRBJ2-5, with 11 bases fitting TRBD1. With 6 bases clipped from V and 1 base from J, the junction kept 4 bases outside the gene matches. The CDR3 totals 15 residues. Germline V gives CDR1 MNHEY, CDR2 SMNVEV (reference sequence). The CDR3 sequence is CASRWTGGPQETQYF. Written as DNA, the CDR3 is TGTGCCAGCAGGTGGACAGGGGGCCCCCAAGAGACCCAGTACTTC.

V and J are TRBV7-9 and TRBJ2-3; D gene ambiguous. Germline-derived CDR1 and CDR2 are SEHNR and FQNEAQ (reference sequence). This CDR3 contains 11 residues. V lost 5 bases and J lost 4, with 4 bases in between. The CDR3 loop is CASSLSDTQYF. As DNA, the CDR3 is TGTGCCAGCAGCCTATCAGATACGCAGTATTTT.

The rearrangement links TRBV27 to TRBJ2-7; no clear D. Germline V gene sequence: CDR1 MNHEY, CDR2 SMNVEV (reference sequence). V was trimmed by 10 bases and J by 4 bases, leaving 17 bases between them. The CDR3 runs to 13 residues. The CDR3 loop reads CAKPESRAYEQYF. CDR3 DNA: TGTGCCAAGCCTGAGTCACGAGCTTACGAGCAGTACTTC.

V gene TRBV7-2 combines with J gene TRBJ2-3; the match to TRBD2 covers 9 bases. Germline CDR1 SGHTA, CDR2 FQGNSA. V gave up 5 bases and J gave up 1 base; unmatched junction bases: 1. The CDR3 loop spans 14 amino acids. The CDR3 DNA sequence: TGTGCCAGCAGCCGGACTAGCGGCACAGATACGCAGTATTTT. Encoded protein: CASSRTSGTDTQYF.

This chain links TRBV30 with TRBJ1-2; 8 nucleotides match TRBD1. Germline trimming cut 2 bases from V and 6 bases from J; bases unmatched to any gene: 8. Germline lookup yields CDR1 GTSNPN and CDR2 SVGIG (reference sequence). There are 14 residues in the CDR3. The CDR3 DNA sequence: TGTGCCTGGAGTTTGGGCAGGGGGCTTAATGGCTACACCTTC. Amino acids: CAWSLGRGLNGYTF.

The chain joins TRBV4-2 to TRBJ2-7, with TRBD1 identical over 8 bases. There are 15 residues in the CDR3. Trimming removed 0 bases from V and 0 bases from J; junction bases left unmatched: 1. Germline loops: CDR1 LGHNA, CDR2 YNFKEQ. Written as DNA, the CDR3 is TGTGCCAGCAGCCAAGATGACAGGGGCTCCTACGAGCAGTACTTC. Translated: CASSQDDRGSYEQYF.

The chain employs TRBV19 and TRBJ1-2, with unresolved D. Per germline, CDR1 LNHDA and CDR2 SQIVND (reference sequence). The CDR3 length is 12 residues. Trimming took 5 bases from V and 7 from J, leaving 11 bases between them. The CDR3 DNA sequence: TGTGCCAGTAGTCGTTCCGGGAGTGGCTACACCTTC. Amino acid sequence: CASSRSGSGYTF.

This clone appeared a few times. The chain has TRBV30 and TRBJ2-5; D is unclear. This CDR3 has 15 residues. Germline CDR1 and CDR2: GTSNPN and SVGIG (reference sequence). The germline V and J ends were trimmed by 0 bases and 1 base, with 12 bases remaining between them. The CDR3 sequence is CAWSVQDRFQETQYF. As DNA, the CDR3 is TGTGCCTGGAGTGTGCAGGATCGGTTCCAAGAGACCCAGTACTTC.

There are a few counts of this clone. This rearrangement joins TRBV5-6 to TRBJ2-6; TRBD1 matches 7 bases. CDR3 size: 13 residues. V dropped 3 bases and J dropped 9; count of bases not matched to a gene: 3. Germline CDR1 is SGHDT and CDR2 is YYEEEE. The chain's CDR3 is CASSWGQNNVLTF. The CDR3 coding sequence is TGTGCCAGCAGCTGGGGACAGAACAACGTCCTGACTTTC. Supplemented by reference TRBV5-6 and TRBJ2-6, the full variable domain reads DAGVTQSPTHLIKTRGQQVTLRCSPKSGHDTVSWYQQALGQGPQFIFQYYEEEERQRGNFPDRFSGHQFPNYSSELNVNALLLGDSALYLCASSWGQNNVLTFGAGSRLTVL.

This clone was detected a few times. The chain is built from TRBV7-2 and TRBJ2-2; 8 bases match TRBD1. The CDR3 runs to 14 residues. V lost 3 bases and J lost 5; bases outside the gene matches: 2. The germline gives CDR1 SGHTA, CDR2 FQGNSA. CDR3: CASSFWTGTGELFF. The CDR3 coding sequence is TGTGCCAGCAGCTTCTGGACAGGGACCGGGGAGCTGTTTTTT.

This clone has just a few counts. The CDR3 DNA reads TGTGCCAGCAGCGCTTCAGGGGATCAGCCCCAGCATTTT. This translates into CASSASGDQPQHF. The gene calls are TRBV7-9 and TRBJ1-5, with D possibly matching TRBD1 (6 bases). Per the germline V gene, CDR1 is SEHNR and CDR2 is FQNEAQ (reference sequence). The CDR3 sequence is 13 residues long. V was pared by 5 bases and J by 5 bases, with 10 bases between.

This clone was seen a handful of times. This rearrangement joins TRBV18 to TRBJ1-2, with TRBD1 matching over 10 bases. J lost 8 bases, V lost 3 bases, and 6 bases had no gene match. The CDR3 is 14 residues long. Germline CDR1 reads KGHSH; CDR2 reads LQKENI. CDR3 protein: CASSPDRGLEGYTF. The CDR3 DNA reads as TGTGCCAGCTCACCCGACAGGGGGCTAGAAGGCTACACCTTC.

The chain combines TRBV12-5 with TRBJ1-2; D is perhaps TRBD1 (5 bases). Trimming shortened V by 5 bases and J by 4 bases, and 17 bases separated the two germline ends. Germline V gene data show CDR1 as LGHNT and CDR2 as FRNRAP. The CDR3 is made up of 15 amino acids. The CDR3 nucleotides are TGTGCTAGTGGTAGGGAGGCAGGGATGATCTATGGCTACACCTTC. It encodes CASGREAGMIYGYTF.

This clone was counted only a few times. The chain uses TRBV29-1 and TRBJ2-3; tentative D call: TRBD2 (5 bases). Trimming shortened V by 4 bases and J by 4 bases, and 12 bases separated the two germline ends. Germline CDR1 SQVTM, CDR2 ANQGSEA. This CDR3 contains 13 residues. In DNA form, the CDR3 reads TGCAGCGTTGGAGAGAGGGCCGCAGATACGCAGTATTTT. Amino acids: CSVGERAADTQYF.

The genes are TRBV10-3 and TRBJ2-1, with D tentatively TRBD1 (5 bases). Germline-derived CDR1 and CDR2 are ENHRY and SYGVKD. The ends were cut back, 5 bases at V and 0 bases at J, with 8 bases in the middle. This CDR3 region has 14 residues. This CDR3 reads CAISRQSSYNEQFF. In DNA, the CDR3 is TGTGCCATCAGTAGACAGAGCTCCTACAATGAGCAGTTCTTC.

This clone was detected a few times. The chain carries TRBV7-2 and TRBJ2-7, with no clear D. The CDR3 sequence is 14 residues long. Trimming stripped 5 bases from V and 0 bases from J, with 11 bases between. The germline gives CDR1 SGHTA, CDR2 FQGNSA. For the CDR3, the DNA is TGTGCCAGCAGCCCGCGTCACAGCTCCTACGAGCAGTACTTC. This codes for CASSPRHSSYEQYF.

The genes are TRBV6-6 and TRBJ2-1; D gene ambiguous. The V end lost 5 bases, the J end lost 6 bases, and 11 bases lay between the germline ends. The CDR3 has 13 residues. Germline values: CDR1 MNHNY, CDR2 SVGAGI (reference sequence). CDR3 protein: CASSEVRSNEQFF. For the CDR3, the DNA is TGTGCCAGCAGTGAGGTGCGGAGCAATGAGCAGTTCTTC.

The V and J genes are TRBV29-1 and TRBJ1-1; the D is unclear. The CDR3 sequence is 13 residues long. V was trimmed by 4 bases and J by 2 bases, leaving 11 bases between them. The germline gives CDR1 SQVTM, CDR2 ANQGSEA. The CDR3 sequence is CSVVPSRNTEAFF. The DNA of the CDR3 is TGCAGCGTTGTCCCCTCTAGAAACACTGAAGCTTTCTTT.

This clone was found a few times. The chain carries TRBV28 and TRBJ1-1, with D uncertain. The V gene lost 8 bases and the J gene lost 1 base, with 14 bases spanning the gap. CDR1 and CDR2 (germline): MDHEN, SYDVKM. The CDR3 is 14 residues long. CDR3 sequence: CASRPPLGNTEAFF. Here the CDR3 DNA reads TGTGCCAGCCGTCCCCCCCTCGGGAACACTGAAGCTTTCTTT.

DNA of the CDR3: TGTGCCAGCAGCTTAAGCTGGAACACCGGGGAGCTGTTTTTT. Amino acids: CASSLSWNTGELFF. The rearrangement uses TRBV7-2 and TRBJ2-2, with D unclear. The length of the CDR3 is 14 residues. V lost 2 bases, J lost 1 base, and 5 bases lay in between. Germline V CDR1 and CDR2: SGHTA, FQGNSA.

This clone was observed a handful of times. The rearrangement joins TRBV4-3 to TRBJ2-3; TRBD2 matches at 10 bases. This CDR3 comprises 17 residues. The V and J ends lost 0 bases and 3 bases, in that order; junction bases with no gene match: 6. Per germline, CDR1 LGHNA and CDR2 YSLEER. CDR3 DNA: TGCGCCAGCAGCCAAGATTACGGGACTAGCGTGACAGATACGCAGTATTTT. Its translation: CASSQDYGTSVTDTQYF.

This clone was detected ten times or more. The CDR3 sequence: CASSWGQNYGYTF. As DNA, the CDR3 is TGTGCCAGCAGCTGGGGACAGAACTATGGCTACACCTTC. This rearrangement joins TRBV7-9 to TRBJ1-2, with 7 nucleotides matching TRBD1. The V segment lost 4 bases and the J segment 2 bases; nucleotides outside the gene matches: 1. The CDR3 has 13 residues. Germline assignment: CDR1 SEHNR and CDR2 FQNEAQ (reference sequence).